Presented here are 13 T cell receptor beta chains from one specimen sequenced in a study of blood T cell repertoires in COVID-19. Only in-frame clones appear in the TCRdb table, and some are missing; sequencing was by immunoSEQ multiplex PCR. The sample lists some 200,000 clones, roughly 92% seen once, with 0.76% in the top ten. The sample consisted of peripheral blood. These receptors were collected from a man aged 30-40 years with COVID-19, enrolled during active disease.

The chain links TRBV6-6 to TRBJ1-4; 8 nucleotides agree with TRBD1. V lost 7 bases to trimming and J lost 8 bases; unmatched junction nucleotides: 9. The CDR3 covers 14 residues. In germline, CDR1 is MNHNY, CDR2 SVGAGI (reference sequence). The chain's CDR3 is CASTQGAGSEKLFF. DNA for the CDR3: TGTGCCAGCACGCAGGGGGCCGGGTCGGAAAAACTGTTTTTT.

The chain is built from TRBV7-9 and TRBJ1-6, with D unclear. The V gene's germline CDR1 is SEHNR and CDR2 FQNEAQ (reference sequence). The CDR3 has 15 amino acids. Deletions cut 5 bases from V and 5 bases from J, with 13 bases between. The CDR3 DNA follows: TGTGCCAGCAGCCCAATGAGTACGCATAATTCACCCCTCCACTTT. This sequence encodes CASSPMSTHNSPLHF.

This CDR3 is CASSRTGADGNTIYF. The CDR3 bases are TGTGCCAGCTCACGGACAGGGGCGGATGGAAACACCATATATTTT. This rearrangement joins TRBV18 to TRBJ1-3; TRBD1 agrees at 9 bases. J lost 3 bases, V lost 4 bases, and 4 bases had no gene match. Looked up from germline, CDR1 is KGHSH and CDR2 is LQKENI. The CDR3 sequence is 15 residues long.

The CDR3 is CASSESTGSGNTIYF. In DNA form, the CDR3 reads TGCGCCAGCAGTGAGTCGACAGGTTCTGGAAACACCATATATTTT. This chain uses TRBV10-2 with TRBJ1-3, with a weak D call TRBD1 (6 bases). This CDR3 comprises 15 residues. Looked up from germline, CDR1 is WSHSY and CDR2 is SAAADI. V was pared by 0 bases and J by 1 base, with 7 bases between.

The chain couples TRBV5-6 to TRBJ2-7; D is ambiguous. Germline V gene sequence: CDR1 SGHDT, CDR2 YYEEEE. V lost 3 bases and J 6 bases, leaving 13 bases between the germline ends. This CDR3 is 13 amino acids long. CDR3 in amino acids: CASSWPPEREQYF. CDR3 DNA sequence: TGTGCCAGCAGCTGGCCACCGGAGCGCGAGCAGTACTTC.

The gene calls are TRBV5-1 and TRBJ1-2; D is undetermined. The CDR3 has 15 amino acids. Trimming took off 5 bases at V and 8 bases at J, with 22 bases between the two ends. Germline values: CDR1 SGHRS, CDR2 YFSETQ. The DNA of the CDR3 is TGCGCCAGCAGTCAGGACTTGGGCCCTATCGGAGGCTACACCTTC. Amino acid sequence: CASSQDLGPIGGYTF.

Here the CDR3 DNA reads TGTGCCAGCAGCTTAGGCCCGGGACAGGGAGGTTACGAGCAGTACTTC. This gives the protein CASSLGPGQGGYEQYF. V and J are TRBV11-3 and TRBJ2-7, with TRBD1 matching over 9 bases. Per germline, CDR1 SGHNT and CDR2 YENEEA. The CDR3 is made up of 16 amino acids. V shed 1 base and J 4 bases; nucleotides not matched to a gene: 8.

The chain links TRBV19 to TRBJ1-1; 7 bases align to TRBD1. The V gene end was trimmed by 5 bases and the J gene end by 1 base; junction bases not matched to a gene: 10. The length of the CDR3 is 16 residues. Germline CDR1 is LNHDA and CDR2 is SQIVND (reference sequence). The CDR3 region has the DNA TGTGCCAGTAGTCCCCAGACAGGGTGGGGGAACACTGAAGCTTTCTTT. As protein: CASSPQTGWGNTEAFF.

The genes are TRBV11-2 and TRBJ1-1; D unclear. The V end was cut by 7 bases, the J end by 0 bases, with 15 bases between. Germline V gene lookup returns CDR1 SGHAT and CDR2 FQNNGV. The CDR3 covers 15 residues. In nucleotides, the CDR3 is TGTGCCAGCACCGGGAGTAGTTTCCTGAACACTGAAGCTTTCTTT. This sequence encodes CASTGSSFLNTEAFF.

This rearrangement joins TRBV5-1 to TRBJ2-7, with 11 bases aligning to TRBD1. In germline, CDR1 is SGHRS, CDR2 YFSETQ. The junction had 7 bases not matched to a gene; V was cut back by 3 bases and J by 2 bases. The CDR3 has 16 residues. The CDR3: CASSSPSGQGAYEQYF. The CDR3 nucleotides read TGCGCCAGCAGCTCCCCCTCGGGACAGGGGGCCTACGAGCAGTACTTC.

V gene TRBV11-2 combines with J gene TRBJ2-7; TRBD2 aligns across 11 bases. V was clipped by 5 bases and J by 6 bases; unmatched bases: 9. This CDR3 spans 15 amino acids. Germline CDR1 and CDR2: SGHAT and FQNNGV. CDR3 DNA sequence: TGTGCCAGCAGCGCATCCGGGACTAGCGGAGGCGAGCAGTACTTC. Its translation is CASSASGTSGGEQYF.

This clone has just one count. The chain couples TRBV30 to TRBJ1-5, with a tentative D call TRBD1 (5 bases). The CDR3 consists of 15 residues. The germline gives CDR1 GTSNPN, CDR2 SVGIG (reference sequence). Trimming left V 2 bases short and J 0 bases short, with 11 bases between. The CDR3 here is CAWSRGGYSNQPQHF. The CDR3 DNA reads TGTGCCTGGAGTAGGGGAGGATATAGCAATCAGCCCCAGCATTTT.

This rearrangement joins TRBV19 to TRBJ2-3, with 9 bases fitting TRBD2. The CDR3 is made up of 16 amino acids. The V gene's germline CDR1 is LNHDA and CDR2 SQIVND (reference sequence). The J segment lost 4 bases and the V segment lost 3 bases, leaving 8 bases of the junction unmatched. The DNA for the CDR3 is TGTGCCAGTAGTATCCAAGGCGGGGGGGCCGCAGATACGCAGTATTTT. Encoded protein: CASSIQGGGAADTQYF.